The sequence of this T cell receptor beta chain was determined in a study of regulatory T cells in long-lasting Graves disease. Study-wide findings and caveats: Persistent Graves' patients showed less TCR diversity than newly diagnosed patients showed.

This CDR3 has 13 residues. The V and J ends lost 9 bases and 3 bases, in that order; junction bases with no gene match: 6. Germline V gene sequence: CDR1 LNHDA, CDR2 SQIVND (reference sequence). Regarding this clonotype: Its target is unknown.

The time point here: persistent/refractory GD, antithyroid drugs over 5 years with positive TRAb. The TCR library was made from RNA that had been extracted from PBMCs in TRIzol. Building of the TCR beta libraries involved iRepertoire HTBI primers and Arm-PCR of CDR3 regions. Using its own MiXCR run on the multiplex PCR reads, TCRdb lists one record per CDR3 protein. The sample shows hundreds of thousands of distinct CDR3 sequences, roughly 30% of them seen only once. The chain combines TRBV19 with TRBJ1-2; 8 bases align to TRBD1. This TCR came from a female donor with Graves disease. Sequenced material: peripheral blood mononuclear cells (PBMCs), taken when the disease was refractory, from a patient treated with antithyroid drugs. CDR3 loop: CAREPGGDYGYTF. CDR3 DNA sequence: TGTGCCAGAGAACCAGGGGGCGACTATGGCTACACCTTC.